This TCR beta chain was identified during a study of T cells expressing NK-cell markers. On the study more broadly: It was sorted CD3+CD56+NKG2C+, CD3+CD56+NKG2C- and CD3+CD56-NKG2C+ T cells that supplied the TCR beta repertoires.

Study-level findings and limits: Over 5 donors carried dominant NKG2C+ clonotypes that made up roughly 1.0-8% of their CD8+ T cells. One observes that, in a few donors, these clonotypes were also the leading ones within the CD3+CD56-NKG2C+ fraction.

A word on this clonotype: The antigen is not known.

The CDR3 consists of 13 residues. CDR1 is KGHSH, CDR2 LQKENI, per germline. Production of TCR beta cDNA relied on 5'RACE template switching with UMIs. Using the 5' RACE reads, TCRdb records one entry per CDR3 protein without DNA. The sample totals 450,000 to 600,000 distinct CDR3 sequences. This clonotype was obtained from a man aged 18 to 35 in good health. The sequenced sample was blood T cells: a sorted CD56 or NKG2C T cell subset, CD4+ or CD8+ T cells, or bulk PBMC T cells (not recorded which). The genes are TRBV18 and TRBJ2-3; TCRdb indicates TRBD2, and absent DNA this call remains unverified. This CDR3 is CASLTGVKDTQYF. Full variable domain (rest looked up from reference TRBV18 and TRBJ2-3): NAGVMQNPRHLVRRRGQEARLRCSPMKGHSHVYWYRQLPEEGLKFMVYLQKENIIDESGMPKERFSAEFPKEGPSILRIQQVVRGDSAAYFCASLTGVKDTQYFGPGTRLTVL.